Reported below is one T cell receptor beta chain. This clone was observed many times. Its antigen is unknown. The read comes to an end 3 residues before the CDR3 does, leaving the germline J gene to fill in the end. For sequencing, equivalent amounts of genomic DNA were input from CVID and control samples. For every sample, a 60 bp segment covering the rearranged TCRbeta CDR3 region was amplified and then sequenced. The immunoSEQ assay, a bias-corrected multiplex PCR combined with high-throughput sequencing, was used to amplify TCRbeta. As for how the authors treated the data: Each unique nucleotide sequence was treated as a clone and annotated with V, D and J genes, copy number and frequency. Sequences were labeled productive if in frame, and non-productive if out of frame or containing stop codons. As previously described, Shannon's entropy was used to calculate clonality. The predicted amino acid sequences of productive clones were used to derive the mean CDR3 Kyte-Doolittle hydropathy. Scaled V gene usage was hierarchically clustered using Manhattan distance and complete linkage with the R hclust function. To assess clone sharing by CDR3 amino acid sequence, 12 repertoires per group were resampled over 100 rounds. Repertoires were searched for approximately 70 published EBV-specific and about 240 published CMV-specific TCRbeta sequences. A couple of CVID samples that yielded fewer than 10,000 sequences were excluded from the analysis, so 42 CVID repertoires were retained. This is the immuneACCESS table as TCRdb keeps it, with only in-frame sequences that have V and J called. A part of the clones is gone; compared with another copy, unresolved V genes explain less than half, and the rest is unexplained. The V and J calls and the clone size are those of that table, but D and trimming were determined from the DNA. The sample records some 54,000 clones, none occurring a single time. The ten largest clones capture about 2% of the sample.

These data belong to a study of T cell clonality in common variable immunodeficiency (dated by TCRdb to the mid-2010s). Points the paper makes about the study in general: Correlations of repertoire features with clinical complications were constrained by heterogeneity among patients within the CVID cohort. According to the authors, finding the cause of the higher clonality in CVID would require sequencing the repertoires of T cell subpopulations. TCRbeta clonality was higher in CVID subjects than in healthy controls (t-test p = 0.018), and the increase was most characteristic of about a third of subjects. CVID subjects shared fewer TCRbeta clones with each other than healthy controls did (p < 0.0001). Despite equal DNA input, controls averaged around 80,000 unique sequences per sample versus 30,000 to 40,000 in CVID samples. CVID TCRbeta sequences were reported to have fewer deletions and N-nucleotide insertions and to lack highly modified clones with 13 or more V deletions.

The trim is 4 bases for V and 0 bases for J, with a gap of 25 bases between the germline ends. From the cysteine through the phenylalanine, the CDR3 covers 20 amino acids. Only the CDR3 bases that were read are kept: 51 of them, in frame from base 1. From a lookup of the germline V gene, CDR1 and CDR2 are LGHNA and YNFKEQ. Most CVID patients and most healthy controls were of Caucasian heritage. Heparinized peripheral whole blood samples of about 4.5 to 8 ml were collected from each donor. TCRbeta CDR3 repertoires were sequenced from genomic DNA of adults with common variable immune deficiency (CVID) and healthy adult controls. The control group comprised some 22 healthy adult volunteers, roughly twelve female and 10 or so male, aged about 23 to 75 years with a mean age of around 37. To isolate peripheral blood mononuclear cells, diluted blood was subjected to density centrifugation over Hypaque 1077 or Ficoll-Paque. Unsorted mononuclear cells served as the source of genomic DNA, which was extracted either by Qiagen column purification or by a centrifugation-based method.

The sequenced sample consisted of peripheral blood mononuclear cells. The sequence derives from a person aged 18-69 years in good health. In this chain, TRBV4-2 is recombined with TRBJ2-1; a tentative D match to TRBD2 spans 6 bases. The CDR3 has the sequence CASSPRSTRIAGSSYNEQFF. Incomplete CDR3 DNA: TGTGCCAGCAGCCCCAGGTCAACAAGGATCGCGGGGAGCTCCTACAATGAG.